The sequence of this T cell receptor beta chain was determined in a study of CD8+ T cells in alopecia areata. Study summary: Each day, treated patients took oral tofacitinib twice, at 5 to 10 mg per dose.

The CDR3 contains 14 residues. J gave up 8 bases and V 6 bases, and 7 bases lay outside the gene matches. Looked up from germline, CDR1 is LGHNT and CDR2 is FRNRAP. This clone appeared a few times. Cell sorting on a FACSAria was used to separate CD4+ and CD8+ T cells from the PBMCs. In each case, RNA was isolated and then reverse transcribed into cDNA as the sequencing template. Assay used: immunoSEQ multiplex PCR; TCRdb lists only in-frame clones, some missing. The table shows fewer than 200,000 clones, with 59% occurring only once. This receptor was taken from a human donor with alopecia areata. Here the sequenced sample was CD4+ T cells sorted from blood, taken at week 0. The rearrangement joins TRBV12-5 to TRBJ2-1; 10 bases are a match to TRBD1. The CDR3 region is CASGQGQGSHEQFF. DNA for the CDR3: TGTGCTAGTGGCCAGGGACAGGGGTCGCATGAGCAGTTCTTC.